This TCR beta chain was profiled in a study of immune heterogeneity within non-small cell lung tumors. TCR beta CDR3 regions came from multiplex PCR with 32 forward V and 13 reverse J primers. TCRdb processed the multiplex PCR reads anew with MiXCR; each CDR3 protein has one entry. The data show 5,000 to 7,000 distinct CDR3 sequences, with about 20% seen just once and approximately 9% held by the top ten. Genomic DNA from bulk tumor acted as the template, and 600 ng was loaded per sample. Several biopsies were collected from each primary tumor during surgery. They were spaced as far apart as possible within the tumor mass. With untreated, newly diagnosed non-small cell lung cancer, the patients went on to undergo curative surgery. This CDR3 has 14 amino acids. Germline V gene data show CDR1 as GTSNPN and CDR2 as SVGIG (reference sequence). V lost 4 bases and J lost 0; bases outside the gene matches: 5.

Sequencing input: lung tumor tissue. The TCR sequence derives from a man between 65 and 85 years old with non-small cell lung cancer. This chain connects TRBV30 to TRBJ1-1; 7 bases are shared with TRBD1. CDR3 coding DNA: TGTGCCTGGACCCGGGACAGCTTGAACACTGAAGCTTTCTTT. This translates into CAWTRDSLNTEAFF.